Listed here is a single T cell receptor beta chain. The sequence runs out 3 residues before the end of the CDR3; the remainder is reconstructed from the germline J gene. Measured with immunoSEQ multiplex PCR; TCRdb has only the in-frame clones, and not every one. In total, the table holds about 40,000 clones. This sample was taken from a study of T cells in women clearing cervical HPV infection. Germline CDR1 reads LNHDA; CDR2 reads SQIVND (reference sequence). The CDR3 sequence is 15 residues long. The receptor was derived from a woman between 18 and 70 years old with a cervical HPV16 infection that either progressed to CIN3+ or cleared (not recorded which). The sequencing input was blood buffy coat. This chain joins TRBV19 and TRBJ1-2; possible D gene TRBD1, 5 bases. The covered CDR3 bases are TGTGCCAGTAGGGGGACTAGCGGGGCCATAAATGAC. Translation: CASRGTSGAIND. The whole CDR3 region reads CASRGTSGAINDYTF.